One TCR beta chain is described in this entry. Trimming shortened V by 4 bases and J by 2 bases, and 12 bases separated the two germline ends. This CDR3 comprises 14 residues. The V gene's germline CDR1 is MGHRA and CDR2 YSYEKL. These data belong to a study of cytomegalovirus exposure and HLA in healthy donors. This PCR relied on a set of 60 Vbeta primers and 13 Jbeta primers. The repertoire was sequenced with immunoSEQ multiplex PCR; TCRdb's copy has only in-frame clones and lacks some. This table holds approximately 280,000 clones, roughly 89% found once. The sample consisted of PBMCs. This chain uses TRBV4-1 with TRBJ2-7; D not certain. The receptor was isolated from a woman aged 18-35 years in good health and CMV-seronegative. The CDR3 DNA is TGCGCCAGCAGCCCCGAAACAGATGCCTACGAGCAGTACTTC. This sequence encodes CASSPETDAYEQYF.